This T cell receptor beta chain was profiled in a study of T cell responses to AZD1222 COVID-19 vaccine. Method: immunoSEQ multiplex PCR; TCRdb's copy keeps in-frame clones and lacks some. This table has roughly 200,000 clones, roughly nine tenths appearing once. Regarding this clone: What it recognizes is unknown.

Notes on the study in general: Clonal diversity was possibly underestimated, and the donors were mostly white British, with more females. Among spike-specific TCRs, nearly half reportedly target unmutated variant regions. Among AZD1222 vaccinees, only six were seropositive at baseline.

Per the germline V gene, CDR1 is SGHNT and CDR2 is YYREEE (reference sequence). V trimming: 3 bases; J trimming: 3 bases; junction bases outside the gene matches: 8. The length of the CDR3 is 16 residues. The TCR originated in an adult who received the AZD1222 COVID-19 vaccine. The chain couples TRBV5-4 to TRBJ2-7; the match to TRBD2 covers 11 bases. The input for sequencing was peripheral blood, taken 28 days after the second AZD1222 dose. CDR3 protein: CASSSGGLAANYEQYF. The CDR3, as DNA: TGTGCCAGCAGCTCGGGGGGACTAGCGGCGAACTACGAGCAGTACTTC.